The T cell receptor (beta chain) described here comes from a study of Graves' ophthalmopathy and Graves' hyperthyroidism. Points from the study as a whole: Most thyroid clonotypes expanded beyond 0.001 frequency were also found in blood.

The table lists this clonotype with a count of one. What it recognizes is unknown. Thyroid ultrasound, orbital computed tomography, TRAb, serum thyroxine and clinical symptoms formed the basis of diagnosis. Using RNA transcripts, the TCR beta CDR3 regions were amplified. After a first-round RT-PCR with HTBI primers, a second-round multiplex PCR was run. MiXCR was run by TCRdb on the multiplex PCR reads, yielding one entry per CDR3 protein. Among some 400,000 distinct CDR3 sequences listed, about 16% were seen once. The material sequenced was peripheral blood. The sequence derives from a woman under 30 with Graves' ophthalmopathy.

CDR3 bases: TGTGCCAGCAGTAAAATCGGGACTGATTATGGCTACACCTTC. Its protein product is CASSKIGTDYGYTF. The chain is built from TRBV12-3 or TRBV12-4 and TRBJ1-2; D is perhaps TRBD1 (5 bases). The CDR3 extends over 14 amino acids. Trimming took 5 bases from V and 5 from J, leaving 15 bases between them.